The T cell receptor beta chain described here comes from a study of T cells after yellow fever vaccination. Study results and limitations: Most clones from primary vaccination were detected again post-booster (roughly 95% CD4, roughly 90% CD8). FACS-sorted repertoires might harbor abundant contaminating clonotypes from the bulk population.

TCRdb re-derived calls from the 5' RACE reads in MiXCR, one entry per CDR3 protein. The sample comprises fewer than 85,000 distinct CDR3 sequences, approximately 7.5% of which are singletons, and around 45% rests with the top ten. V was pared by 3 bases and J by 2 bases, with 7 bases between. The CDR3 has 13 residues. From germline, CDR1 is MGHRA and CDR2 YSYEKL. This clonotype was found a few times. Its antigen is unknown. The receptor's source is a man aged 30-40 years who received the YFV17D yellow fever vaccine. The sample here was CD8+ T cells sorted from PBMCs, taken on the day of the yellow fever booster vaccination. The gene calls are TRBV4-1 and TRBJ1-1; D is unresolved. The CDR3 coding sequence is TGCGCCAGCAGCCACTACGAAAACACTGAAGCTTTCTTT. This codes for CASSHYENTEAFF.